The sample holds one count of the clone carrying this T cell receptor beta chain. The source of the sample is a study of OX40 agonist ivuxolimab in advanced cancers. Sequenced by immunoSEQ multiplex PCR; TCRdb stores in-frame clones only, minus some. The table shows 50,000 or so clones, with approximately 86% occurring only once. Trimming took 6 bases from V and 2 from J, leaving 17 bases between them. The CDR3 covers 15 residues. The germline CDR1 and CDR2 sequences are MDHEN and SYDVKM. This clonotype originated in an adult with an advanced solid tumor such as melanoma, head and neck, liver or kidney cancer. The chain carries TRBV28 and TRBJ2-7, with D maybe TRBD1 (5 bases). This specimen was CD4+ or CD8+ T cells sorted from blood, taken in a trial of the OX40 agonist ivuxolimab. The CDR3 sequence is CASRIDSLTAYEQYF. The CDR3 coding sequence is TGTGCCAGCAGGATTGACAGCCTAACCGCCTACGAGCAGTACTTC.